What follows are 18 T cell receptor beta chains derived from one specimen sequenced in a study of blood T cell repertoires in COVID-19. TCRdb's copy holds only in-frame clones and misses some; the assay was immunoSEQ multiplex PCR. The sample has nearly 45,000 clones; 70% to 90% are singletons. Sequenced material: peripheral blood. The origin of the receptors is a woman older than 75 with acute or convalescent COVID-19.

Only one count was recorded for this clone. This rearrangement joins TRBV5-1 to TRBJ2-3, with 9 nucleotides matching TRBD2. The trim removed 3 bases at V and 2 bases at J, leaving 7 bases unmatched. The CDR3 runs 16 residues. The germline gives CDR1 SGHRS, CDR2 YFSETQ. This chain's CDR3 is CASSSPGTSLTDTQYF. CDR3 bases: TGCGCCAGCAGCTCCCCCGGGACTAGCCTCACAGATACGCAGTATTTT.

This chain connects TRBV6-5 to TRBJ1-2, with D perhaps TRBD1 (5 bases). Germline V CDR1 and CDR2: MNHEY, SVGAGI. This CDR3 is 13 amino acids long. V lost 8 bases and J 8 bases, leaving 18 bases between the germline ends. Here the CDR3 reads CASSDFGGRGYTF. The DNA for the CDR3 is TGTGCCAGCTCTGATTTCGGGGGTAGAGGCTACACCTTC.

The DNA of the CDR3 is TGTGCCAGCAGTTTATCGAGGGACACAGATACGCAGTATTTT. As protein: CASSLSRDTDTQYF. The J gene is TRBJ2-3, the V gene TRBV27; weak D call: TRBD2 (5 bases). The CDR3 loop spans 14 amino acids. Trimming cost V 0 bases and J 2 bases, with 6 bases left between them. Germline assignment: CDR1 MNHEY and CDR2 SMNVEV (reference sequence).

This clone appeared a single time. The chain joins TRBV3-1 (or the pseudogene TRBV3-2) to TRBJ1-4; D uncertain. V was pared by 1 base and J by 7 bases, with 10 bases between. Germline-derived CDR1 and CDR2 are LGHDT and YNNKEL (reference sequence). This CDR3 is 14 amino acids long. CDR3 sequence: CASSQGGGPEKLFF. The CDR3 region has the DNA TGTGCCAGCAGCCAAGGCGGAGGTCCTGAAAAACTGTTTTTT.

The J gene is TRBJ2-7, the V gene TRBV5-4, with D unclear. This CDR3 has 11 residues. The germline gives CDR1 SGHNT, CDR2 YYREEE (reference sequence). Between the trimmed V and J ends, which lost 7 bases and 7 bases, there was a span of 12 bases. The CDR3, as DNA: TGTGCCAGCCACAGTGGAAGAGAGCAGTACTTC. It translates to CASHSGREQYF.

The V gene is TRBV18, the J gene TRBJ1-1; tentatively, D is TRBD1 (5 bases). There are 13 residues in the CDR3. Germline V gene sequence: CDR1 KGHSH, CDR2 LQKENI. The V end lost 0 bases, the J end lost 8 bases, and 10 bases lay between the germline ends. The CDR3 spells CASSPPGLREAFF. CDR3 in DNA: TGTGCCAGCTCACCACCGGGGCTACGCGAAGCTTTCTTT.

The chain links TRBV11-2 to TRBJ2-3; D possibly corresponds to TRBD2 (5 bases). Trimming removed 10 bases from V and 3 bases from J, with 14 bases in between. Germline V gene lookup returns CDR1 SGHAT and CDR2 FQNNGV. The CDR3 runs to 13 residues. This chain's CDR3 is CATRPGRTDTQYF. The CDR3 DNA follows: TGTGCCACCCGCCCGGGGAGAACAGATACGCAGTATTTT. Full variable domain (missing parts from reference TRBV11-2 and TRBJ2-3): EAGVAQSPRYKIIEKRQSVAFWCNPISGHATLYWYQQILGQGPKLLIQFQNNGVVDDSQLPKDRFSAERLKGVDSTLKIQPAKLEDSAVYLCATRPGRTDTQYFGPGTRLTVL.

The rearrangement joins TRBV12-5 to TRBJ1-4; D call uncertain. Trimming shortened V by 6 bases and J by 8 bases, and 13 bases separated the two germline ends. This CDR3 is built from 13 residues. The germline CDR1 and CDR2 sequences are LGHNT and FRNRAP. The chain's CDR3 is CASGLSGGEKLFF. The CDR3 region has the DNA TGTGCTAGTGGCCTATCTGGAGGAGAAAAACTGTTTTTT.

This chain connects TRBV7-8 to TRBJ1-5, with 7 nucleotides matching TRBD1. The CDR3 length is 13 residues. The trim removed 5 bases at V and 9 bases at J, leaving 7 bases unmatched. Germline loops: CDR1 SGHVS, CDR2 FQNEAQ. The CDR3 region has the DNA TGTGCCAGCAGCGAGGACAGGCCACTGCCCCAGCATTTT. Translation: CASSEDRPLPQHF.

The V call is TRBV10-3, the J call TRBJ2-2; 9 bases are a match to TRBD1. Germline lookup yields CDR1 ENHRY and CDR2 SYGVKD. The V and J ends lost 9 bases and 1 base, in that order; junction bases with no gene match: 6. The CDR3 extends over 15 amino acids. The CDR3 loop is CAIQRQGGNTGELFF. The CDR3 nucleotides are TGTGCCATACAACGACAGGGGGGGAACACCGGGGAGCTGTTTTTT.

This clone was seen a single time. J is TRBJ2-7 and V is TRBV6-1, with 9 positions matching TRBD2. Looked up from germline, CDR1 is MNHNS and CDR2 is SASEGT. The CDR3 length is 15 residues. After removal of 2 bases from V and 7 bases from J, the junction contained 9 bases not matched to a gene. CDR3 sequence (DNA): TGTGCCAGCAGTGAATCTAGAGCGGGAGGTTGGGAGCAGTACTTC. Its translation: CASSESRAGGWEQYF.

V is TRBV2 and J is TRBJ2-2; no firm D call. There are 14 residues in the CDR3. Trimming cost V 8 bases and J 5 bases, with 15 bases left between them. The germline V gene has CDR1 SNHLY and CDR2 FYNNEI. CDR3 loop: CASSQSAATGELFF. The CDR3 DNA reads TGTGCCAGCTCCCAGTCCGCTGCTACCGGGGAGCTGTTTTTT.

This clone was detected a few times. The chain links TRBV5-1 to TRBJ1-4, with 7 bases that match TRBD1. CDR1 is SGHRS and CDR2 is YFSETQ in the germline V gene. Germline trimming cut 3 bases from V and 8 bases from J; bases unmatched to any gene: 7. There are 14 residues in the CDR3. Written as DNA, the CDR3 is TGCGCCAGCAGCTCCGGACAGGCGAGGGAAAAACTGTTTTTT. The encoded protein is CASSSGQAREKLFF.

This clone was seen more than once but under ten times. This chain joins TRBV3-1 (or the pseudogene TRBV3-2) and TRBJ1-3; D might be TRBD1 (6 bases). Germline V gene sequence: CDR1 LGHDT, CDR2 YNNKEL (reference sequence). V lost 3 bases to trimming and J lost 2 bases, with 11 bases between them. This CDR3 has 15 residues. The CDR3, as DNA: TGTGCCAGCAGCCACCCGACAGGAACTGGAAACACCATATATTTT. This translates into CASSHPTGTGNTIYF.

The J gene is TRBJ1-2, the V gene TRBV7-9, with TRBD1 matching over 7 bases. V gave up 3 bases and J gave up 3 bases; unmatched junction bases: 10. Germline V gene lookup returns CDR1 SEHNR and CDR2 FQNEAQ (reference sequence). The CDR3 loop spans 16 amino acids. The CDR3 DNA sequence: TGTGCCAGCAGCTTCAGACAGGGCCGAGTCGACTATGGCTACACCTTC. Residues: CASSFRQGRVDYGYTF.

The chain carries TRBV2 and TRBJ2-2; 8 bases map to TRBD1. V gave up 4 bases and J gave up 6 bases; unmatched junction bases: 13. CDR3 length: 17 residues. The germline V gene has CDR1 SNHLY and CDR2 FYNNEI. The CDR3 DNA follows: TGTGCCAGCAGTGCATGGGGGCCAGGGGGCGAGCCCGGGGAGCTGTTTTTT. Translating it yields CASSAWGPGGEPGELFF.

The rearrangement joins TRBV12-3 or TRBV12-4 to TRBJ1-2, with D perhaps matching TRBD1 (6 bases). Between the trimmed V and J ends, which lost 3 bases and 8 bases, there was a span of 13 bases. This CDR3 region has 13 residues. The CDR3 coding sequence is TGTGCCAGCAGTTTCTCAGGGGCATTCGGCTACACCTTC. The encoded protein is CASSFSGAFGYTF.

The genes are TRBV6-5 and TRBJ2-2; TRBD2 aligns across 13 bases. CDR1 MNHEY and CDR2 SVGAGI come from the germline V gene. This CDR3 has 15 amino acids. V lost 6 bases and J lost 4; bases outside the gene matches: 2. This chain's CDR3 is CASRGTSGVTGELFF. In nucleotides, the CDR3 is TGTGCCAGCAGGGGGACTAGCGGGGTCACCGGGGAGCTGTTTTTT.